Listed here is a single T cell receptor beta chain. Antigen unknown. V was shortened by 6 bases and J by 4 bases, with 18 bases between the two germline ends. The CDR3 totals 15 residues. In germline, CDR1 is SNHLY, CDR2 FYNNEI. These data belong to a study of OX40 agonist ivuxolimab in advanced cancers. General study findings and limits: Compared with CD4+, CD8+ T cells on average had more expanded clones.

Sequencing used immunoSEQ multiplex PCR; TCRdb keeps in-frame clones, though not all of them. The sample contains tens of thousands of clones, roughly nine tenths of which appear only once. Any history of autoimmune disease or systemic immunosuppression disqualified patients. The sequence was obtained from an adult with an advanced solid tumor such as melanoma, head and neck, liver or kidney cancer. The chain carries TRBV2 and TRBJ1-2; no reliable D call. The material sequenced was CD4+ or CD8+ T cells sorted from blood, taken in a trial of the OX40 agonist ivuxolimab. The CDR3 region has the DNA TGTGCCAGCAGCCATTCCCTTGGCAGGCTCTATGGCTACACCTTC. It encodes CASSHSLGRLYGYTF.